This TCR beta chain is from a study of T cells in Graves' hyperthyroidism and ophthalmopathy. This clonotype was detected only once. Amplified TCR beta CDR3 regions derived from RNA transcripts. HTBI primers were employed in a first-round RT-PCR of the TCR CDR3. TCRdb recomputed calls from the multiplex PCR reads with MiXCR, one row per CDR3 protein. The sample records about 180,000 distinct CDR3 sequences, about 17% being singletons. J lost 4 bases, V lost 7 bases, and 15 bases had no gene match. This CDR3 contains 19 residues. Per germline, CDR1 SQVTM and CDR2 ANQGSEA. Input material: blood. This TCR came from a woman in her forties or fifties with Graves' hyperthyroidism. This rearrangement joins TRBV29-1 to TRBJ2-2, with TRBD2 identical over 16 bases. The CDR3 loop is CSAGGTSGGVGRGTGELFF. The CDR3 DNA reads TGCAGCGCCGGGGGGACTAGCGGGGGGGTGGGACGCGGCACCGGGGAGCTGTTTTTT.